This T cell receptor (beta chain) was captured in a study of T-cell memory formation after mild COVID-19. The CDR3 runs 18 residues. Unmatched junction bases numbered 15, after V lost 5 bases and J lost 5 bases. Germline V gene data show CDR1 as SGHRS and CDR2 as YFSETQ. Study results and caveats: There were some responding clones in pre-infection memory, which suggested that cross-reactive memory had joined. A second wave expanding day 15 to 37 was CD4+-biased; contracting clones were balanced. For contracting clones, CD4+ ones sat mainly in CM and EM, CD8+ in EMRA.

TCR alpha and TCR beta cDNA libraries carrying sample barcodes and UMIs were produced by 5'RACE using constant-segment primers. Using its own MiXCR run on the 5' RACE reads, TCRdb lists one record per CDR3 protein. Among more than 300,000 distinct CDR3 sequences listed, 20% to 25% were seen once. On this clonotype: Antigen unknown.

This TCR was sampled from a man between 18 and 35 years old who had mild COVID-19 (a few samples of this study predate the infection). Cell type and time point are not known. This chain uses TRBV5-1 with TRBJ2-1, with TRBD2 matching over 11 bases. What was sequenced was PBMCs or a T cell subset sorted from them (not recorded which). As DNA, the CDR3 is TGCGCCAGCAGTGACACCGGGACTAGCGGCCTTGCTGACAATGAGCAGTTCTTC. Translating it yields CASSDTGTSGLADNEQFF.